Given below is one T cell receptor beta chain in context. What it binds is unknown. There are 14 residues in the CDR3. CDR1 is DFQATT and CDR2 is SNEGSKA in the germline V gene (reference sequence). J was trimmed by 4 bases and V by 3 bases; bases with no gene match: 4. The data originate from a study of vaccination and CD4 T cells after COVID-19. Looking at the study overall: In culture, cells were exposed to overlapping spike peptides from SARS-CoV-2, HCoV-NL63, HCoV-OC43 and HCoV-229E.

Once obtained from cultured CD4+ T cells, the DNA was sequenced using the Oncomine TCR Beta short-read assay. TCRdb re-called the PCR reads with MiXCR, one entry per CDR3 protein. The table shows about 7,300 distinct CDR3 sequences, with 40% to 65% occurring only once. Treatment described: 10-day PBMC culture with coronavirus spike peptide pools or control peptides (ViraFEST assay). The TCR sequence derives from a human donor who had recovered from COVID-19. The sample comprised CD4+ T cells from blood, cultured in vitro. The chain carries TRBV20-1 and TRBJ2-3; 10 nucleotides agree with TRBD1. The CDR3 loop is CSARETGGPDTQYF. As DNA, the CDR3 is TGCAGTGCTAGGGAGACAGGGGGCCCAGATACGCAGTATTTT.